This passage covers 21 T cell receptor beta chains from one sample sequenced in a study of T cell changes during pregnancy in multiple sclerosis. The method was immunoSEQ multiplex PCR; TCRdb's version includes in-frame clones alone and lacks a portion of them. Of approximately 100,000 clones in the sample, 80% to 95% were seen once. The material sequenced was peripheral blood, taken after pregnancy. Receptor source: a female donor with multiple sclerosis, enrolled in a pregnancy study.

V gene TRBV2 combines with J gene TRBJ1-2, with TRBD1 matching over 7 bases. This CDR3 spans 14 amino acids. In germline, CDR1 is SNHLY, CDR2 FYNNEI. The trim removed 7 bases at V and 7 bases at J, leaving 12 bases unmatched. DNA for the CDR3: TGTGCCAGCATAGGACCCGACAGGGTTGCTGGCTACACCTTC. Protein: CASIGPDRVAGYTF.

The table lists this clone with a count of one. This rearrangement joins TRBV13 to TRBJ2-1; tentative D call: TRBD1 (5 bases). The germline gives CDR1 PRHDT, CDR2 FYEKMQ (reference sequence). The CDR3 has 15 residues. The V and J ends lost 2 bases and 3 bases respectively, with 11 bases between them. The CDR3 here is CASSLRKDNYNEQFF. The CDR3 bases are TGTGCCAGCAGCTTAAGAAAGGACAACTACAATGAGCAGTTCTTC.

The V and J genes are TRBV2 and TRBJ2-3; D uncertain. V shed 4 bases and J shed 2 bases, with 4 bases lying between them. CDR1 and CDR2 from the germline V gene are SNHLY and FYNNEI. This CDR3 has 12 residues. The CDR3 region is CASSGPTDTQYF. The DNA for the CDR3 is TGTGCCAGCAGTGGGCCCACAGATACGCAGTATTTT.

The chain uses TRBV30 and TRBJ2-5; D remains unclear. V was trimmed by 4 bases and J by 7 bases, leaving 16 bases between them. The CDR3 runs to 13 residues. CDR1 is GTSNPN and CDR2 is SVGIG in the germline V gene (reference sequence). The CDR3 DNA sequence: TGTGCCTGGACTGTACGTCAATCGGGGACCCAGTACTTC. Translation: CAWTVRQSGTQYF.

The gene calls are TRBV9 and TRBJ2-5; TRBD1 matches 7 bases. The germline V gene encodes CDR1 SGDLS and CDR2 YYNGEE. J was trimmed by 4 bases and V by 0 bases; bases with no gene match: 6. The CDR3 is made up of 15 amino acids. The CDR3 bases are TGTGCCAGCAGCGTAGAGGGCAGGGGGTTAGAGACCCAGTACTTC. It codes for CASSVEGRGLETQYF. Based on the CDR3 plus reference TRBV9 and TRBJ2-5, the full variable domain is DSGVTQTPKHLITATGQRVTLRCSPRSGDLSVYWYQQSLDQGLQFLIQYYNGEERAKGNILERFSAQQFPDLHSELNLSSLELGDSALYFCASSVEGRGLETQYFGPGTRLLVL.

V is TRBV14 and J is TRBJ1-4; the D is unclear. Looked up from germline, CDR1 is SGHDN and CDR2 is FVKESK. This CDR3 has 12 amino acids. V was pared by 4 bases and J by 12 bases, with 12 bases between. The CDR3 DNA is TGTGCCAGCAGCCCCTCCCACAGAGAACTGTTTTTT. Protein product: CASSPSHRELFF.

CDR3 sequence: CAISRQGGMNTEAFF. DNA of the CDR3: TGTGCCATCAGTAGGCAGGGAGGGATGAACACTGAAGCTTTCTTT. The V call is TRBV10-3, the J call TRBJ1-1; a weak D match, TRBD1 (5 bases). This CDR3 is built from 15 residues. Germline V gene lookup returns CDR1 ENHRY and CDR2 SYGVKD. V was trimmed by 5 bases and J by 0 bases, leaving 13 bases between them.

This chain links TRBV5-8 with TRBJ2-7; D unclear. Trimming pared 4 bases from V and 6 bases from J, leaving 11 bases between. The CDR3 length is 12 residues. Germline V lookup: CDR1 SGHTS, CDR2 YDEGEE. CDR3: CASSLIWSEQYF. CDR3 nucleotide sequence: TGTGCCAGCAGCCTGATCTGGAGCGAGCAGTACTTC. Together with reference TRBV5-8 and TRBJ2-7, the CDR3 gives the full variable domain: EAGVTQSPTHLIKTRGQQATLRCSPISGHTSVYWYQQALGLGLQFLLWYDEGEERNRGNFPPRFSGRQFPNYSSELNVNALELEDSALYLCASSLIWSEQYFGPGTRLTVT.

V usage is TRBV19 and J usage is TRBJ1-5, with a possible D match to TRBD1 (6 bases). Germline V CDR1 and CDR2: LNHDA, SQIVND (reference sequence). CDR3 length: 14 amino acids. V was pared by 10 bases and J by 9 bases, with 22 bases between. The CDR3 nucleotides read TGTGCCACGACGGGGGGCTTACAGGGAGTGCCCCAGCATTTT. Protein product: CATTGGLQGVPQHF. Filled out from reference TRBV19 and TRBJ1-5, the complete variable domain reads DGGITQSPKYLFRKEGQNVTLSCEQNLNHDAMYWYRQDPGQGLRLIYYSQIVNDFQKGDIAEGYSVSREKKESFPLTVTSAQKNPTAFYLCATTGGLQGVPQHFGDGTRLSIL.

The chain recombines TRBV2 with TRBJ1-5, with TRBD1 as a possible D gene (5 bases). Trimming pared 6 bases from V and 5 bases from J, leaving 8 bases between. The CDR3 is made up of 12 amino acids. Germline CDR1 SNHLY, CDR2 FYNNEI. The CDR3 sequence: CASRGEDQPQHF. In DNA form, the CDR3 reads TGTGCCAGCAGGGGGGAGGATCAGCCCCAGCATTTT.

The chain employs TRBV6-1 and TRBJ2-1; TRBD2 is a possible D gene (5 bases). The CDR3 spans 12 residues. CDR1 is MNHNS, CDR2 SASEGT, per germline. Trimming shortened V by 6 bases and J by 8 bases, and 11 bases separated the two germline ends. CDR3 bases: TGTGCCAGCAGCCCCTTGAGGGATGAGCAGTTCTTC. Its translation is CASSPLRDEQFF.

The rearrangement uses TRBV9 and TRBJ2-2; tentative D call: TRBD2 (5 bases). CDR1 and CDR2 (germline): SGDLS, YYNGEE. This CDR3 is built from 13 residues. V shed 3 bases and J shed 6 bases, with 9 bases lying between them. The CDR3 loop reads CASSALVPGELFF. For the CDR3, the DNA is TGTGCCAGCAGCGCACTAGTGCCCGGGGAGCTGTTTTTT.

The J gene is TRBJ1-6, the V gene TRBV6-5, with 7 positions matching TRBD1. With 5 bases clipped from V and 11 bases from J, the junction kept 12 bases outside the gene matches. Germline loops: CDR1 MNHEY, CDR2 SVGAGI. The CDR3 is made up of 15 amino acids. CDR3 loop: CASSPTRQGSAPLHF. CDR3 nucleotides: TGTGCCAGCAGTCCAACCCGACAGGGTTCGGCACCCCTCCACTTT.

Only a few counts were recorded for this clone. CDR3 region: CAWRAGTPIYF. The DNA of the CDR3 is TGTGCCTGGAGAGCGGGAACTCCCATATATTTT. The gene calls are TRBV30 and TRBJ1-3; unclear D gene. The CDR3 sequence is 11 residues long. Germline assignment: CDR1 GTSNPN and CDR2 SVGIG (reference sequence). V was pared by 3 bases and J by 11 bases, with 11 bases between.

V usage is TRBV5-4 and J usage is TRBJ2-7; the D gene is possibly TRBD2 (6 bases). The CDR3 sequence is 16 residues long. Per germline, CDR1 SGHNT and CDR2 YYREEE (reference sequence). Trimming removed 1 base at V and 0 bases at J, with 14 bases between. The CDR3 loop reads CASSLNSGGPSYEQYF. The CDR3 DNA reads as TGTGCCAGCAGCTTGAACTCCGGGGGTCCCTCCTACGAGCAGTACTTC. Full variable domain (rest looked up from reference TRBV5-4 and TRBJ2-7): ETGVTQSPTHLIKTRGQQVTLRCSSQSGHNTVSWYQQALGQGPQFIFQYYREEENGRGNFPPRFSGLQFPNYSSELNVNALELDDSALYLCASSLNSGGPSYEQYFGPGTRLTVT.

V is TRBV13 and J is TRBJ1-5, with TRBD1 matching over 7 bases. Per germline, CDR1 PRHDT and CDR2 FYEKMQ (reference sequence). The length of the CDR3 is 15 residues. The junction had 4 bases not matched to a gene; V was cut back by 0 bases and J by 5 bases. The CDR3 protein is CASSLGGRGHQPQHF. In DNA form, the CDR3 reads TGTGCCAGCAGCTTAGGCGGGAGGGGGCATCAGCCCCAGCATTTT.

This rearrangement joins TRBV13 to TRBJ2-7; D not certain. The CDR3 covers 12 residues. Deletions cut 4 bases from V and 3 bases from J, with 7 bases between. The germline gives CDR1 PRHDT, CDR2 FYEKMQ (reference sequence). CDR3 residues: CASSSRRYEQYF. CDR3 in DNA: TGTGCCAGCAGCTCCAGGCGCTACGAGCAGTACTTC.

This clone appeared once. The same CDR3 also results from other DNA sequences found in this sample. The rearrangement joins TRBV7-9 to TRBJ1-1; D remains ambiguous. This CDR3 comprises 12 residues. Germline-derived CDR1 and CDR2 are SEHNR and FQNEAQ (reference sequence). Trimming left V 6 bases short and J 4 bases short, with 9 bases between. DNA for the CDR3: TGTGCCAGCAGTCAAGGAGGCACTGAAGCTTTCTTT. Translated, it gives CASSQGGTEAFF.

The chain has TRBV19 and TRBJ1-2; TRBD1 agrees at 7 bases. CDR3 length: 13 amino acids. CDR1 is LNHDA, CDR2 SQIVND, per germline (reference sequence). The trim removed 9 bases at V and 4 bases at J, leaving 8 bases unmatched. CDR3 region: CASVDREAYGYTF. Here the CDR3 DNA reads TGTGCCAGCGTAGACAGGGAGGCCTATGGCTACACCTTC. The complete variable domain, with remaining parts taken from reference TRBV19 and TRBJ1-2, reads DGGITQSPKYLFRKEGQNVTLSCEQNLNHDAMYWYRQDPGQGLRLIYYSQIVNDFQKGDIAEGYSVSREKKESFPLTVTSAQKNPTAFYLCASVDREAYGYTFGSGTRLTVV.

The chain is built from TRBV5-1 and TRBJ1-2, with 8 bases fitting TRBD1. The CDR3 contains 16 residues. The germline V gene encodes CDR1 SGHRS and CDR2 YFSETQ. J was trimmed by 5 bases and V by 3 bases; bases with no gene match: 12. DNA for the CDR3: TGCGCCAGCAGCTCGCCCGTGACAGGGGTTGGGTATGGCTACACCTTC. Residues: CASSSPVTGVGYGYTF.

V usage is TRBV7-8 and J usage is TRBJ2-7; D might be TRBD2 (6 bases). The CDR3 is 14 residues long. Deletions cut 0 bases from V and 2 bases from J, with 8 bases between. Germline CDR1 reads SGHVS; CDR2 reads FQNEAQ. The CDR3 sequence is CASSLAEGPYEQYF. The CDR3 DNA follows: TGTGCCAGCAGCTTAGCGGAGGGGCCCTACGAGCAGTACTTC.